This is a list of T cell receptor beta chains from one sample in a study of PD-1 blockade in classical Hodgkin lymphoma. Here immunoSEQ multiplex PCR was the method, and the copy in TCRdb shows in-frame clones only, minus some. The data contain fewer than 35,000 clones, 88% of them singletons. The sequenced material came from CD4+ T cells from blood. The receptors originated from a human donor with classical Hodgkin lymphoma. Each CDR3 is given with its conserved first and last residue. Each record gives: V gene, clone size, D gene, J gene, CDR3 protein, CDR3 DNA. D genes are given only for firm matches. Some rows mark clone size as missing; the rest say once, few, many or name a class of expanded clone.

>TRBV6-5|.|.|TRBJ2-2
CASTREWNTGELFF
TGTGCCAGCACCCGGGAGTGGAACACCGGGGAGCTGTTTTTT
>TRBV5-6|.|.|TRBJ1-1
CASSRGIEAFF
TGTGCCAGCAGCAGGGGGATCGAAGCTTTCTTT
>TRBV29-1|.|TRBD2|TRBJ2-3
CSVAGRFSGKTDTQYF
TGCAGCGTTGCCGGAAGATTTAGCGGGAAAACAGATACGCAGTATTTT
>TRBV27|.|TRBD2|TRBJ2-7
CASSSSAGLTYEQYF
TGTGCCAGCAGTTCCTCCGCGGGACTAACCTACGAGCAGTACTTC
>TRBV7-9|.|TRBD1|TRBJ2-7
CASSNRDRPYEQYF
TGTGCCAGCAGCAACCGGGACAGGCCGTACGAGCAGTACTTC
>TRBV7-3|.|.|TRBJ2-2
CASSAPGDPTGELFF
TGTGCCAGCAGCGCCCCAGGGGACCCCACCGGGGAGCTGTTTTTT
>TRBV7-8|.|.|TRBJ2-2
CASSLFRLRNTGELFF
TGTGCCAGCAGCTTATTCAGACTACGTAACACCGGGGAGCTGTTTTTT
>TRBV7-9|.|.|TRBJ2-1
CASSLLRNEQFF
TGTGCCAGCAGCTTACTCAGGAATGAGCAGTTCTTC
>TRBV10-3|.|TRBD2|TRBJ2-1
CAISLAGGHNEQFF
TGTGCCATCAGCCTAGCGGGAGGGCACAATGAGCAGTTCTTC
>TRBV14|.|.|TRBJ1-2
CASSQSGDGYTF
TGTGCCAGCAGCCAATCGGGGGATGGCTACACCTTC
>TRBV5-1|.|TRBD1|TRBJ2-3
CASSLKDRAPDTQYF
TGCGCCAGCAGCTTGAAGGACAGGGCCCCAGATACGCAGTATTTT
>TRBV7-3|.|TRBD2|TRBJ2-1
CASSRPGLAGNNEQFF
TGTGCCAGCAGCCGACCGGGACTAGCGGGAAACAATGAGCAGTTCTTC
>TRBV15|.|.|TRBJ1-5
CATSRAVGNQPQHF
TGTGCCACCAGCAGAGCCGTGGGCAATCAGCCCCAGCATTTT
>TRBV18|.|.|TRBJ1-2
CASSPREGAEGYTF
TGTGCCAGCTCACCCCGAGAAGGGGCGGAGGGCTACACCTTC
>TRBV14|.|.|TRBJ1-1
CASSQYAGLEAFF
TGTGCCAGCAGCCAATATGCGGGATTGGAAGCTTTCTTT
>TRBV19|.|.|TRBJ1-4
CASSIALGQMNEKLFF
TGTGCCAGTAGTATAGCGTTAGGACAGATGAATGAAAAACTGTTTTTT
>TRBV10-3|.|.|TRBJ2-1
CAISESPGNEQFF
TGTGCCATCAGTGAGTCCCCGGGCAATGAGCAGTTCTTC
>TRBV6-5|.|.|TRBJ1-1
CASKGSLSTEAFF
TGTGCCAGCAAGGGCTCTCTGAGCACTGAAGCTTTCTTT
>TRBV6-4|.|.|TRBJ2-1
CASSKEDTVSEQFF
TGTGCCAGCAGTAAGGAAGACACCGTTTCTGAGCAGTTCTTC
>TRBV7-9|.|.|TRBJ2-2
CASSPTTDTGELFF
TGTGCCAGCAGTCCCACGACAGACACCGGGGAGCTGTTTTTT
>TRBV11-3|once|TRBD1|TRBJ1-4
CASSSHGQGRGKLFF
TGTGCCAGCAGCTCTCATGGACAGGGGAGGGGAAAACTGTTTTTT
>TRBV28|.|.|TRBJ1-2
CASSHRATNYGYTF
TGTGCCAGCAGTCACAGGGCAACTAACTATGGCTACACCTTC
>TRBV4-1|.|.|TRBJ1-5
CASSTRWGEGEPQHF
TGCGCCAGCAGCACCCGCTGGGGTGAGGGGGAGCCCCAGCATTTT
>TRBV6-5|.|.|TRBJ2-2
CASRDPLAPGELFF
TGTGCCAGCAGGGATCCACTAGCTCCCGGGGAGCTGTTTTTT
>TRBV5-1|.|.|TRBJ1-4
CASRDGQSSNEKLFF
TGCGCCAGCAGAGATGGACAGTCTTCTAATGAAAAACTGTTTTTT
>TRBV2|few|.|TRBJ1-2
CASSGDPGVGYTF
TGTGCCAGCAGTGGGGACCCCGGGGTAGGCTACACCTTC
>TRBV28|once|.|TRBJ1-3
CASSPSRNTIYF
TGTGCCAGCAGTCCAAGTCGAAACACCATATATTTT
>TRBV7-9|few|.|TRBJ1-5
CASSYGGDNQPQHF
TGTGCCAGCAGCTATGGTGGGGACAATCAGCCCCAGCATTTT
>TRBV30|.|.|TRBJ1-1
CAWSGETVISEAFF
TGTGCCTGGAGTGGGGAGACGGTTATTTCTGAAGCTTTCTTT
>TRBV29-1|.|TRBD2|TRBJ2-5
CSATSGSRGTQYF
TGCAGCGCGACTAGCGGGAGTAGGGGGACCCAGTACTTC
>TRBV2|.|TRBD2|TRBJ2-1
CASSEGAGGSYNEQFF
TGTGCCAGCAGTGAAGGGGCGGGAGGGTCCTACAATGAGCAGTTCTTC
>TRBV6-1|once|.|TRBJ1-1
CASSRGNTEAFF
TGTGCCAGCAGCCGGGGGAACACTGAAGCTTTCTTT
>TRBV19|.|TRBD1|TRBJ1-5
CASSNPGQVVRPQHF
TGTGCCAGTAGTAATCCGGGACAGGTTGTCCGGCCCCAGCATTTT
>TRBV4-1|few|.|TRBJ1-3
CASSHILRGRGNTIYF
TGCGCCAGCAGCCACATCCTCCGGGGCCGTGGAAACACCATATATTTT
>TRBV5-1|.|.|TRBJ2-3
CASSYTLGDTQYF
TGCGCCAGCAGCTACACCTTGGGAGATACGCAGTATTTT
>TRBV5-6|few|.|TRBJ1-2
CASSLIGRDNYGYTF
TGTGCCAGCAGCTTGATTGGTCGAGACAACTATGGCTACACCTTC
>TRBV5-6|.|.|TRBJ1-2
CASSLNRPGYGYTF
TGTGCCAGCAGCTTAAATCGGCCGGGTTATGGCTACACCTTC
>TRBV9|.|TRBD1|TRBJ1-1
CASTRGGTGIWTEAFF
TGTGCCAGCACCCGCGGTGGGACAGGGATATGGACTGAAGCTTTCTTT
>TRBV25-1|.|.|TRBJ2-7
CASSEGALYYEQYF
TGTGCCAGCAGTGAGGGGGCCCTTTACTACGAGCAGTACTTC
>TRBV18|.|.|TRBJ2-3
CASSPPGRAFTDTQYF
TGTGCCAGCTCACCACCGGGCAGGGCGTTCACAGATACGCAGTATTTT
>TRBV5-8|.|TRBD2|TRBJ2-5
CASSLSRTSGRSETQYF
TGTGCCAGCAGCCTTTCCCGGACTAGCGGGAGAAGTGAGACCCAGTACTTC
>TRBV13|.|TRBD2|TRBJ2-3
CASSLIGGSSTDTQYF
TGTGCCAGCAGCTTAATAGGCGGGAGTAGCACAGATACGCAGTATTTT
>TRBV5-6|.|.|TRBJ1-2
CASSQNGGFVGGYTF
TGTGCCAGCAGCCAGAACGGGGGTTTCGTAGGCGGCTACACCTTC
>TRBV2|few|.|TRBJ2-1
CASSGRNEQFF
TGTGCCAGCAGTGGGAGGAATGAGCAGTTCTTC